Below are 6 T cell receptor beta chains sequenced from a single sample in a study of blood T cell repertoires in COVID-19. This table comes from immunoSEQ multiplex PCR, and its TCRdb copy is limited to in-frame clones, with some not included. The table shows more than 250,000 clones, with more than 90% occurring only once. Sequenced input: PBMCs or T cells enriched from blood (not recorded which). The receptors come from a woman in her twenties or thirties who had recovered from COVID-19.

As DNA, the CDR3 is TGTGCCAGCAATACACAGGGGGCCACAGATACGCAGTATTTT. Protein product: CASNTQGATDTQYF. J is TRBJ2-3 and V is TRBV2; 9 bases align to TRBD1. CDR1 and CDR2 (germline): SNHLY, FYNNEI. This CDR3 region has 14 residues. The V and J ends lost 7 bases and 2 bases, in that order; junction bases with no gene match: 4.

The chain couples TRBV9 to TRBJ2-3; D might be TRBD2 (6 bases). V lost 0 bases and J lost 2, with 10 bases in between. The CDR3 sequence is 15 residues long. Germline-derived CDR1 and CDR2 are SGDLS and YYNGEE. The CDR3 DNA is TGTGCCAGCAGCGTAGTTAGCGGCCTCACAGATACGCAGTATTTT. As protein: CASSVVSGLTDTQYF.

The chain is built from TRBV18 and TRBJ1-3; the D is unclear. This CDR3 has 15 residues. The germline V gene has CDR1 KGHSH and CDR2 LQKENI. V was shortened by 2 bases and J by 0 bases, with 8 bases between the two germline ends. The DNA for the CDR3 is TGTGCCAGCTCACCATATGAGTTCTCTGGAAACACCATATATTTT. Amino acid sequence: CASSPYEFSGNTIYF.

This chain joins TRBV19 and TRBJ1-1; unclear D gene. Between the trimmed V and J ends, which lost 10 bases and 13 bases, there was a span of 10 bases. Germline-derived CDR1 and CDR2 are LNHDA and SQIVND (reference sequence). This CDR3 spans 8 amino acids. CDR3 sequence (DNA): TGTGCCACCCTCCCCGGTTTCTTT. It is translated as CATLPGFF. Together with reference TRBV19 and TRBJ1-1, the CDR3 gives the full variable domain: DGGITQSPKYLFRKEGQNVTLSCEQNLNHDAMYWYRQDPGQGLRLIYYSQIVNDFQKGDIAEGYSVSREKKESFPLTVTSAQKNPTAFYLCATLPGFFGQGTRLTVV.

This chain links TRBV12-5 with TRBJ2-7; TRBD2 is a possible D gene (5 bases). Germline CDR1 reads LGHNT; CDR2 reads FRNRAP. V was cut by 3 bases and J by 2 bases, with 8 bases left in between. The CDR3 length is 13 residues. The CDR3 region is CASGLSGTYEQYF. DNA of the CDR3: TGTGCTAGTGGTTTATCGGGGACCTACGAGCAGTACTTC. Drawing the rest from reference TRBV12-5 and TRBJ2-7, the complete variable domain is DARVTQTPRHKVTEMGQEVTMRCQPILGHNTVFWYRQTMMQGLELLAYFRNRAPLDDSGMPKDRFSAEMPDATLATLKIQPSEPRDSAVYFCASGLSGTYEQYFGPGTRLTVT.

The gene calls are TRBV13 and TRBJ1-4, with TRBD1 matching over 9 bases. The V gene's germline CDR1 is PRHDT and CDR2 FYEKMQ (reference sequence). This CDR3 region has 14 residues. V was clipped by 5 bases and J by 8 bases; unmatched bases: 6. CDR3 DNA sequence: TGTGCCAGCAGCAACCGGGACAGGGCCGAAAAACTGTTTTTT. Translated, it gives CASSNRDRAEKLFF. Using reference TRBV13 and TRBJ1-4 for the parts outside the CDR3, the full variable domain is AAGVIQSPRHLIKEKRETATLKCYPIPRHDTVYWYQQGPGQDPQFLISFYEKMQSDKGSIPDRFSAQQFSDYHSELNMSSLELGDSALYFCASSNRDRAEKLFFGSGTQLSVL.